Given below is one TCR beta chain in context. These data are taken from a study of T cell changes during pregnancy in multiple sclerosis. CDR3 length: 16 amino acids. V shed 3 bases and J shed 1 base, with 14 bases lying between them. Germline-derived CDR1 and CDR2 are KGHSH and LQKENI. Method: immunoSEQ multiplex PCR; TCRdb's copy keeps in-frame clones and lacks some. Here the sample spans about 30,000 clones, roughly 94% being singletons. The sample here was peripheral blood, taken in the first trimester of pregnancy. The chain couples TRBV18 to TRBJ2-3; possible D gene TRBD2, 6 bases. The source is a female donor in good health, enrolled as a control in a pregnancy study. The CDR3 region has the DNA TGTGCCAGCTCACCGGAGGAGGGGCACGGCACAGATACGCAGTATTTT. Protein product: CASSPEEGHGTDTQYF.